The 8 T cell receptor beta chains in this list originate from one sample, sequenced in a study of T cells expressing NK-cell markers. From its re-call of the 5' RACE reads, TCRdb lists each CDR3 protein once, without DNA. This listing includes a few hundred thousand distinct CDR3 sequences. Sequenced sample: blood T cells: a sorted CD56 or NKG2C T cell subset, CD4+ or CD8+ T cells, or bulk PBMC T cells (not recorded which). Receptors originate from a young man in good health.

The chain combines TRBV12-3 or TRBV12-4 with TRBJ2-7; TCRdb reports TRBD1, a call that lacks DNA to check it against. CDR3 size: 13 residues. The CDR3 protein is CASSFGGAYEQYF.

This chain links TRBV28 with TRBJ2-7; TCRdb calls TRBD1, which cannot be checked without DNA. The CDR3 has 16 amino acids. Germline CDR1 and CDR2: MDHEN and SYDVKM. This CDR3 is CASSLFQGQGMGEQYF.

CDR3 loop: CASSSPGGVEQYF. V is TRBV5-1 and J is TRBJ2-7; TCRdb designates TRBD2, a call that cannot be tested without DNA. Germline values: CDR1 SGHRS, CDR2 YFSETQ. The CDR3 is made up of 13 amino acids.

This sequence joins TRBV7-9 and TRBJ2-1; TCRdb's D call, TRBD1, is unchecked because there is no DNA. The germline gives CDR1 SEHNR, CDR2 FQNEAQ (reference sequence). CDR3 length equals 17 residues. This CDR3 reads CASSPRPGQGVYNEQFF.

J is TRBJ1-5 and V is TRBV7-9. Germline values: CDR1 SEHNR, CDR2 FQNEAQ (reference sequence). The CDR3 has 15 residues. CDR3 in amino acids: CASSFFGDSNQPQHF.

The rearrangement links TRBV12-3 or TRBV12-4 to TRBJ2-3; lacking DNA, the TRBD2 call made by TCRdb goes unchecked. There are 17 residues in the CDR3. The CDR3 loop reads CASSLFRTSGSPDTQYF.

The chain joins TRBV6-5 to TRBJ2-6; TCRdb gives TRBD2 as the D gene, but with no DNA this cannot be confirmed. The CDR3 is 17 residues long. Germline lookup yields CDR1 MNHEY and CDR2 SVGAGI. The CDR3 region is CASSYWTDLIGANVLTF.

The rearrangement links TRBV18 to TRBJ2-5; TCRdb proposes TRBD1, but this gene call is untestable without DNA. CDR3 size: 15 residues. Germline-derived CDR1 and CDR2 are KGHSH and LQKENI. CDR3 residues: CASSPTGAQQETQYF. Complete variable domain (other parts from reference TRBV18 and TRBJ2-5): NAGVMQNPRHLVRRRGQEARLRCSPMKGHSHVYWYRQLPEEGLKFMVYLQKENIIDESGMPKERFSAEFPKEGPSILRIQQVVRGDSAAYFCASSPTGAQQETQYFGPGTRLLVL.